This TCR beta chain is drawn from a study of vaccination effects on CD4 cells after COVID-19. Study information: At 16 days and at one week before vaccination, samples were given by two convalescent patients.

In this sample, this clone turned up once. The target antigen is unknown. Broader study findings: The study dataset contains few convalescent patients and includes no early post-infection timepoints.

The CDR3 is 15 residues long. CDR1 is SGHTA, CDR2 FQGNSA, per germline. Germline trimming cut 6 bases from V and 0 bases from J; bases unmatched to any gene: 2. Antigen-specific CD4+ T cells were expanded with viral peptide pools in the ViraFEST assay before sequencing. Following culture for approximately ten days, CD4+ T cells were isolated. This individual tested PCR-positive for SARS-CoV-2 infection between March and December 2020. Only in-frame clones appear in the TCRdb table, and some are missing; sequencing was by immunoSEQ multiplex PCR. The table lists about 70,000 clones, more than 65% of them singletons.

The rearrangement links TRBV7-2 to TRBJ2-7, with 13 nucleotides matching TRBD2. This clonotype was obtained from a human donor who had a prior SARS-CoV-2 infection. The sample was CD4+ T cells from PBMCs cultured with HIV peptides, taken before COVID-19 vaccination. Subset described: HIV-1 Nef peptide pool negative control/reference culture. CDR3 region: CASRRLAGGSYEQYF. CDR3 coding DNA: TGTGCCAGCAGAAGACTAGCGGGAGGCTCCTACGAGCAGTACTTC.